This is a list of T cell receptor beta chains from one sample in a study of cytomegalovirus exposure and HLA in healthy donors. The repertoire was sequenced with immunoSEQ multiplex PCR; TCRdb's copy has only in-frame clones and lacks some. Here the sample spans about 140,000 clones, more than 75% being singletons. Input material: PBMCs. These receptors all stem from a middle-aged man in good health and CMV-seronegative. CDR3s include the opening cysteine and the closing phenylalanine or tryptophan. The D gene is left open where the match is weak. A clone size is listed for some rows: how often the clone was seen (once, few, many), or a class if it is expanded.

D gene,clone size,V gene,J gene,CDR3 DNA,CDR3 protein
TRBD1,.,TRBV6-5,TRBJ1-1,TGTGCCAGCAGGTCTACAGGGGGCGTGGGCACTGAAGCTTCCTTT,CASRSTGGVGTEASF
TRBD2,.,TRBV7-9,TRBJ2-2,TGTGCCAGCAGCGCCCGGACTAGGACTCAACCCGGGGAGCTGTTTTTT,CASSARTRTQPGELFF
TRBD1,.,TRBV27,TRBJ2-3,TGTGCCAGCAGTTCGGGACAGGGGACAGATACGCAGTATTTT,CASSSGQGTDTQYF
.,.,TRBV7-9,TRBJ2-3,TGTGCCAGCAGCTTGGTATCGCTCCAGGGGGATACGCAGTATTTT,CASSLVSLQGDTQYF
TRBD2,once,TRBV5-1,TRBJ2-7,TGCGCCAGCAGCTTGGAGACTAGCGGGCGTAGGTGGGAGCAGTACTTC,CASSLETSGRRWEQYF
TRBD2,.,TRBV19,TRBJ2-5,TGTGCCAGTAGTTCTCAGGCCGGGGGGGAGACCCAGTACTTC,CASSSQAGGETQYF
TRBD1,.,TRBV11-3,TRBJ1-1,TGTGCCAGCAGCTTAGCAGGGGGCACTGAAGCTTTCTTT,CASSLAGGTEAFF
.,once,TRBV27,TRBJ1-1,TGTGCCAGCAGTTTCTCAGGGGATCGCACTGAAGCTTTCTTT,CASSFSGDRTEAFF
TRBD2,.,TRBV11-2,TRBJ2-7,TGTGCCAGCAGCTTAGTTTCCGGGACTAGCTACGAGCAGTACTTC,CASSLVSGTSYEQYF
TRBD1,few,TRBV6-1,TRBJ1-1,TGTGCCAGCAGAACACAGGGGGCTACAGGTGAAGCTTTCTTT,CASRTQGATGEAFF
TRBD1,.,TRBV2,TRBJ2-3,TGTGCCAGCAGTGACCCAGAGGACAGGGGAGAAGATACGCAGTATTTT,CASSDPEDRGEDTQYF
.,.,TRBV12-5,TRBJ1-1,TGTGCTAGTGGTTTGATAGGGGAAATTGAAGCTTTCTTT,CASGLIGEIEAFF
.,once,TRBV7-9,TRBJ1-5,TGTGCCAGCAGCAGCACTCTCAATCAGCCCCAGCATTTT,CASSSTLNQPQHF
TRBD2,.,TRBV9,TRBJ2-5,TGTGCCAGCAGCGTGGGAGGACTAGCGGGGCAAGAGACCCAGTACTTC,CASSVGGLAGQETQYF
.,.,TRBV11-3,TRBJ2-3,TGTGCCAGCAGCCCGTCTAATGCGAACACAGATACGCAGTATTTT,CASSPSNANTDTQYF
.,.,TRBV9,TRBJ2-2,TGTGCCAGCAGCGTAGGTCCGCGGAGTCTTGGGTCCGGGGAGCTGTTTTTT,CASSVGPRSLGSGELFF
TRBD2,few,TRBV7-6,TRBJ2-2,TGTGCCAGCAGCTTGGAGAGCGGGGGGCAGATTACCGGGGAGCTGTTTTTT,CASSLESGGQITGELFF
.,.,TRBV19,TRBJ1-2,TGTGCCAGTAGTATATCCAGGGACTCTAACTATGGCTACACCTTC,CASSISRDSNYGYTF
.,few,TRBV6-6,TRBJ1-1,TGTGCCGCCCAAGACAGGACGAACACTGAAGCTTTCTTT,CAAQDRTNTEAFF
.,.,TRBV7-8,TRBJ2-7,TGTGCCAGCAGTTATCTCCCCGGGACACAGATTTACGAGCAGTACTTC,CASSYLPGTQIYEQYF
TRBD1,few,TRBV5-1,TRBJ1-1,TGCGCCAGCAGCTACCCCGGGACAGGTGCTGAAGCTTTCTTT,CASSYPGTGAEAFF
.,once,TRBV4-2,TRBJ2-5,TGTGCCAGCAGCCAAGAAGGAGGACAAGAGACCCAGTACTTC,CASSQEGGQETQYF
.,once,TRBV5-5,TRBJ2-5,TGTGCCAGCAAACTGGGGGCAGCTGAACAAGAGACCCAGTACTTC,CASKLGAAEQETQYF
.,.,TRBV18,TRBJ2-3,TGTGCCAGCTCCCGGGGTGCTAGCACAGATACGCAGTATTTT,CASSRGASTDTQYF
.,.,TRBV5-5,TRBJ1-1,TGTGCCAGCAGCTTGAATTCAGACTTGAACACTGAAGCTTTCTTT,CASSLNSDLNTEAFF
.,.,TRBV5-6,TRBJ2-4,TGTGCCAGCAGCGCTGTAGGGGAGGAGGACATTCAGTACTTC,CASSAVGEEDIQYF
TRBD1,.,TRBV10-2,TRBJ1-1,TGCGCCAGCAGCCAAAAGGGGACAGGGGACACTGAAGCTTTCTTT,CASSQKGTGDTEAFF
.,.,TRBV9,TRBJ1-2,TGTGCCAGCAGCGTAGAGCCGGGGGTTTTGTTCTATGGCTACACCTTC,CASSVEPGVLFYGYTF
TRBD1,.,TRBV7-9,TRBJ2-7,TGTGCCAGCAGCTCAGACCCGGGACAGGGGGCTTACGAGCAGTACTTC,CASSSDPGQGAYEQYF